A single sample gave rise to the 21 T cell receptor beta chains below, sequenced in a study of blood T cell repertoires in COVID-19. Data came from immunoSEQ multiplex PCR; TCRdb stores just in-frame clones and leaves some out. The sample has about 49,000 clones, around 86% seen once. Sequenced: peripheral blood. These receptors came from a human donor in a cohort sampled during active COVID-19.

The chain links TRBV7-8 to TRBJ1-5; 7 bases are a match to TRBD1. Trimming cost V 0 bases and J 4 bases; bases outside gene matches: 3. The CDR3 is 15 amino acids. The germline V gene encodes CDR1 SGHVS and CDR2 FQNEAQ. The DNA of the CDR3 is TGTGCCAGCAGCTTAGCGCGCAGGGGGAATCAGCCCCAGCATTTT. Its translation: CASSLARRGNQPQHF.

The chain's CDR3 is CASSGASGNEQYF. Here the CDR3 DNA reads TGTGCCAGCAGCGGGGCTAGCGGGAACGAGCAGTACTTC. The chain employs TRBV9 and TRBJ2-7; 9 nucleotides line up with TRBD2. The CDR3 runs to 13 residues. The V segment lost 3 bases and the J segment 5 bases; nucleotides outside the gene matches: 3. The V gene's germline CDR1 is SGDLS and CDR2 YYNGEE.

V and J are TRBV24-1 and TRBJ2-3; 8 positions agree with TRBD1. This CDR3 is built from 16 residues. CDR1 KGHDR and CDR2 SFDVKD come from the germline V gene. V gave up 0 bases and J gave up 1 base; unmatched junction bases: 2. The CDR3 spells CATSDLETGGTDTQYF. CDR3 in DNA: TGTGCCACCAGTGATTTGGAGACAGGGGGCACAGATACGCAGTATTTT.

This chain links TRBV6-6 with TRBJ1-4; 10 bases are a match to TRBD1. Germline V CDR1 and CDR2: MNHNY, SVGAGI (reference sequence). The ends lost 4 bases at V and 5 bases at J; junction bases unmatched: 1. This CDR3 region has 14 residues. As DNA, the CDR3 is TGTGCCAGCAGTTTGGACAGGGGGAATGAAAAACTGTTTTTT. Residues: CASSLDRGNEKLFF.

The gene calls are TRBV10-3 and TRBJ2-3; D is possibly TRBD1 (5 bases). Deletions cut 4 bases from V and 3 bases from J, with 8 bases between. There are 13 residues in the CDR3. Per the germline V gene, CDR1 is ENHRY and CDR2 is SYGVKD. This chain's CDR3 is CAISGRQTDTQYF. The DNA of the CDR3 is TGTGCCATCAGTGGCCGACAGACAGATACGCAGTATTTT.

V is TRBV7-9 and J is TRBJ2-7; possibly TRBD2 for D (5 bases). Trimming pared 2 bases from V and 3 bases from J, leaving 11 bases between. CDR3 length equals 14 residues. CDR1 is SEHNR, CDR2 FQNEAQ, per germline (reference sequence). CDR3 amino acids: CASSLTGKGYEQYF. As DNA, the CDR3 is TGTGCCAGCAGCTTAACGGGGAAAGGCTACGAGCAGTACTTC.

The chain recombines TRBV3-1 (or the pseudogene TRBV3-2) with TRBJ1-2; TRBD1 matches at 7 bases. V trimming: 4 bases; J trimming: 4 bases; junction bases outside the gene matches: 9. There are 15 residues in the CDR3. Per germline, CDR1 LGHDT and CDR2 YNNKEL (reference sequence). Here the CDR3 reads CASSPRQGRGYGYTF. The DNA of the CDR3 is TGTGCCAGCAGCCCTCGACAGGGAAGGGGCTATGGCTACACCTTC.

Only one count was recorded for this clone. The DNA of the CDR3 is TGTGCCAGCAGCCAATTAACTAGCGTAAGCACAGATACGCAGTATTTT. Its translation: CASSQLTSVSTDTQYF. The V call is TRBV3-1 (or the pseudogene TRBV3-2), the J call TRBJ2-3; 7 bases match TRBD2. V lost 2 bases, J lost 0 bases, and 5 bases stayed unmatched. Germline CDR1 is LGHDT and CDR2 is YNNKEL (reference sequence). The CDR3 runs to 16 residues.

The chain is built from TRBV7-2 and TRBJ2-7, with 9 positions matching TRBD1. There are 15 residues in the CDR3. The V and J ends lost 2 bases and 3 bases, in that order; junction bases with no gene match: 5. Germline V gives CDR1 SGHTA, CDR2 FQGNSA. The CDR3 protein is CASSLLDRGGYEQYF. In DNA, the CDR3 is TGTGCCAGCAGCTTATTGGACAGGGGAGGCTACGAGCAGTACTTC.

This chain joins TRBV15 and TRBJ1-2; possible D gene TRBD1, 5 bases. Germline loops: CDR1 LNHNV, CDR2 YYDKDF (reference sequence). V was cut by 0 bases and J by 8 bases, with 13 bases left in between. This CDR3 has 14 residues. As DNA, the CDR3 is TGTGCCACCAGCAGAGATTCAAGGGGTGAGGGCTACACCTTC. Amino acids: CATSRDSRGEGYTF.

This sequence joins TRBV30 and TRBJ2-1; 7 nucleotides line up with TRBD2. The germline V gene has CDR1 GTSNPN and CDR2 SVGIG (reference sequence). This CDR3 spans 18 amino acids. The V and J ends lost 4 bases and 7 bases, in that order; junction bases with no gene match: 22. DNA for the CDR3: TGTGCCTGGACCGGTCGGGGAGGAGGTAGCGGAGCGGGGAATGAGCAGTTCTTC. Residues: CAWTGRGGGSGAGNEQFF.

The CDR3 protein is CAISTSGSSGQETQYF. The CDR3 nucleotides are TGTGCCATCAGCACTAGCGGGAGCTCCGGGCAAGAGACCCAGTACTTC. V gene TRBV10-3 combines with J gene TRBJ2-5, with TRBD2 matching over 11 bases. The CDR3 extends over 16 amino acids. CDR1 is ENHRY, CDR2 SYGVKD, per germline. Trimming took 6 bases from V and 2 from J; bases not matched to a gene: 8.

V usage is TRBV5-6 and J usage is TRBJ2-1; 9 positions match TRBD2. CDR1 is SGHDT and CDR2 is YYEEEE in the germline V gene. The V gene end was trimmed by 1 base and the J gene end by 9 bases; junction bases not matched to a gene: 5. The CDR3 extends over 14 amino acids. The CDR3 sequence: CASSLWREGSEQFF. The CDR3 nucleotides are TGTGCCAGCAGCTTGTGGCGGGAGGGCTCTGAGCAGTTCTTC.

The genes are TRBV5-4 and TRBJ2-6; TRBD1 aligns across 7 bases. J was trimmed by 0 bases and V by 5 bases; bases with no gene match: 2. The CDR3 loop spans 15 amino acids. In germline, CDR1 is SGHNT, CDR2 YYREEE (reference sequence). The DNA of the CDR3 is TGTGCCAGCAGGGGGACAGTCTCTGGGGCCAACGTCCTGACTTTC. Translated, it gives CASRGTVSGANVLTF.

For the CDR3, the DNA is TGTGCCAGCAGCTTAGGCGGGACTAATATGCGCAATGAGCAGTTCTTC. Protein product: CASSLGGTNMRNEQFF. The chain uses TRBV7-9 and TRBJ2-1; TRBD2 matches at 7 bases. The CDR3 loop spans 16 amino acids. Germline CDR1 and CDR2: SEHNR and FQNEAQ (reference sequence). J was trimmed by 6 bases and V by 1 base; bases with no gene match: 9.

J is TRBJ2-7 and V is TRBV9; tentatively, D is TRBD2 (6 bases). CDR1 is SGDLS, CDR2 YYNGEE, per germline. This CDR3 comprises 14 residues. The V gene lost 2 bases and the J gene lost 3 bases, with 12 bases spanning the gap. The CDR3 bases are TGTGCCAGCAGCGTGGGGGGTCCAAACTACGAGCAGTACTTC. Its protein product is CASSVGGPNYEQYF.

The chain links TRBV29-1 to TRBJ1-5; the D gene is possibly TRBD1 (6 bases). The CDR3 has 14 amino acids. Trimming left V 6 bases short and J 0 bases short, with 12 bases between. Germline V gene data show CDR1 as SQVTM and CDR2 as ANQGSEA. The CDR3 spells CSVTGNRSNQPQHF. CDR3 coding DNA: TGCAGCGTCACAGGGAACCGTAGCAATCAGCCCCAGCATTTT.

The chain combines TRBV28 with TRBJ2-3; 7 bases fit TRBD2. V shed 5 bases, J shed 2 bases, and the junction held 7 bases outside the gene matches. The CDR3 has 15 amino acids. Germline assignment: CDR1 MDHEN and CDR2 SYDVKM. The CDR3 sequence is CASSGLGAPTDTQYF. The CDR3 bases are TGTGCCAGCAGTGGACTAGGGGCCCCCACAGATACGCAGTATTTT.

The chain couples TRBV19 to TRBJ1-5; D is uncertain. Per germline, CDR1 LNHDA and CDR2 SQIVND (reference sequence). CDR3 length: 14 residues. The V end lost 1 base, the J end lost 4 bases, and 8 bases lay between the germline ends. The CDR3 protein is CASSIGQTNQPQHF. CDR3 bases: TGTGCCAGTAGTATAGGTCAGACTAATCAGCCCCAGCATTTT.

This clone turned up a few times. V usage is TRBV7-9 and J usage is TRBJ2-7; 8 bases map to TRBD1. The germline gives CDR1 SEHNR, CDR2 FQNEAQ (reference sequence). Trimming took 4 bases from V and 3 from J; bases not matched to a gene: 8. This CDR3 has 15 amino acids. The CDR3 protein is CASSSLGTGNYEQYF. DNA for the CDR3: TGTGCCAGCAGCTCTCTGGGGACAGGCAACTACGAGCAGTACTTC.

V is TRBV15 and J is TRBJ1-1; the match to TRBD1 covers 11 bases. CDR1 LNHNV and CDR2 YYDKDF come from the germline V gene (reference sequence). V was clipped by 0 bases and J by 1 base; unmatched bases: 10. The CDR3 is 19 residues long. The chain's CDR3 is CATSRDVPDRGRSNTEAFF. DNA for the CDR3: TGTGCCACCAGCAGAGATGTCCCGGACAGGGGGCGGTCGAACACTGAAGCTTTCTTT.